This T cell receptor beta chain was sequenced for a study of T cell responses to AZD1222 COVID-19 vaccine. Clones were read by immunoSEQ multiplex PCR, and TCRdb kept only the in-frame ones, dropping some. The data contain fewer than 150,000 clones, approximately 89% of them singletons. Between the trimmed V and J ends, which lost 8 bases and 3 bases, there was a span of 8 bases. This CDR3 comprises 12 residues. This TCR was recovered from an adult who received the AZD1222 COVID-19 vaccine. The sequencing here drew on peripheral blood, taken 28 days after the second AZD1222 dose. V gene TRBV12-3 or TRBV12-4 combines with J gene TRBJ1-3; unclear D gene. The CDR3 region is CASAYNGNTIYF. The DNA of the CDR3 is TGTGCCAGCGCCTACAATGGAAACACCATATATTTT.